A single sample gave rise to the 24 T cell receptor beta chains below, sequenced in a study of T cells after posttransplantation cyclophosphamide. The protocol was immunoSEQ multiplex PCR, while the TCRdb copy is restricted to in-frame clones and leaves out a portion. In total the sample includes roughly 24,000 clones, none of them seen once. Source material: PBMCs. The receptors stem from a woman aged 60 to 75 in good health, CMV-negative, and a related stem cell transplant donor.

This clone was observed many times. The chain combines TRBV5-1 with TRBJ1-4, with a weak D call TRBD1 (5 bases). The V gene lost 0 bases and the J gene lost 6 bases, with 12 bases spanning the gap. The V gene's germline CDR1 is SGHRS and CDR2 YFSETQ. The CDR3 has 15 amino acids. CDR3 protein: CASSLGGAVDEKLFF. Here the CDR3 DNA reads TGCGCCAGCAGCTTGGGGGGCGCGGTAGATGAAAAACTGTTTTTT.

This clone has at least ten counts. The chain uses TRBV28 and TRBJ1-6, with no clear D. Germline V lookup: CDR1 MDHEN, CDR2 SYDVKM. V gave up 3 bases and J gave up 14 bases, with 20 bases separating them. CDR3 length equals 15 residues. The chain's CDR3 is CASSFSRRLTATLHF. DNA of the CDR3: TGTGCCAGCAGTTTCAGTCGCAGGTTAACGGCAACCCTCCACTTT.

This clone was seen at least ten times. V is TRBV5-4 and J is TRBJ2-7, with D possibly TRBD1 on 5 matching bases. CDR1 and CDR2 (germline): SGHNT, YYREEE (reference sequence). CDR3 size: 13 residues. Trimming took 4 bases from V and 2 from J, leaving 10 bases between them. CDR3 sequence (DNA): TGTGCCAGCAGCCGGGTGGGGCCCTACGAGCAGTACGTC. Its translation: CASSRVGPYEQYV.

By share of the sample, this clone is medium-sized (0.01 to 0.1%). The chain joins TRBV10-3 to TRBJ1-6, with D possibly matching TRBD1 (6 bases). In germline, CDR1 is ENHRY, CDR2 SYGVKD. Trimming left V 3 bases short and J 13 bases short, with 19 bases between. CDR3 length: 15 residues. CDR3 in amino acids: CAISDPEGETAPLHF. The DNA for the CDR3 is TGTGCCATCAGTGACCCCGAGGGGGAGACGGCTCCCCTCCACTTT.

V is TRBV9 and J is TRBJ2-2, with a tentative D call TRBD1 (7 bases). CDR3 size: 13 residues. CDR1 is SGDLS and CDR2 is YYNGEE in the germline V gene. V shed 4 bases and J shed 4 bases, with 8 bases lying between them. CDR3 nucleotide sequence: TGTGCCAGCAGCCAGGGGGGCACCGGGGAGCTGTTTTTT. Translation: CASSQGGTGELFF.

This chain uses TRBV7-6 with TRBJ2-5, with D unresolved. The CDR3 length is 14 residues. Per the germline V gene, CDR1 is SGHVS and CDR2 is FNYEAQ. Trimming shortened V by 2 bases and J by 1 base, and 8 bases separated the two germline ends. This chain's CDR3 is CASSLLEFQETQYF. The CDR3 coding sequence is TGTGCCAGCAGCTTACTTGAGTTCCAAGAGACCCAGTACTTC.

This clone was found many times. This chain joins TRBV7-3 and TRBJ2-1; 8 positions match TRBD1. Germline lookup yields CDR1 SGHTA and CDR2 FQGTGA. Trimming took 2 bases from V and 7 from J; bases not matched to a gene: 7. The CDR3 consists of 15 residues. The chain's CDR3 is CASSLGQGNTNEQFF. CDR3 in DNA: TGTGCCAGCAGCTTAGGACAGGGAAATACGAATGAGCAGTTCTTC.

This clone was counted ten times or more. The chain employs TRBV7-3 and TRBJ2-1; maybe TRBD1 (5 bases). The CDR3 is 15 residues long. V was pared by 3 bases and J by 0 bases, with 9 bases between. Germline CDR1 SGHTA, CDR2 FQGTGA. The CDR3 DNA is TGTGCCAGCAGCTTCCGTAGGGGCTCCTACAATGAGCAGTTCTTC. Translation gives CASSFRRGSYNEQFF.

In this sample, this clone turned up many times. This chain uses TRBV9 with TRBJ2-1, with unresolved D. The V gene lost 0 bases and the J gene lost 2 bases, with 12 bases spanning the gap. This CDR3 is 16 amino acids long. Looked up from germline, CDR1 is SGDLS and CDR2 is YYNGEE. The chain's CDR3 is CASSVDFSPPYNEQFF. CDR3 sequence (DNA): TGTGCCAGCAGCGTAGATTTCAGTCCTCCCTACAATGAGCAGTTCTTC.

This clone has more than one count but fewer than ten. The V gene is TRBV7-2, the J gene TRBJ2-5, with D perhaps matching TRBD2 (5 bases). This CDR3 is 14 amino acids long. Trimming cost V 4 bases and J 1 base, with 10 bases left between them. The germline V gene has CDR1 SGHTA and CDR2 FQGNSA. CDR3 loop: CASSSPGSQETQYF. The CDR3 coding sequence is TGTGCCAGCAGCTCCCCGGGGTCCCAAGAGACCCAGTACTTC. The variable domain in full, completed from reference TRBV7-2 and TRBJ2-5, reads GAGVSQSPSNKVTEKGKDVELRCDPISGHTALYWYRQSLGQGLEFLIYFQGNSAPDKSGLPSDRFSAERTGGSVSTLTIQRTQQEDSAVYLCASSSPGSQETQYFGPGTRLLVL.

Ten or more counts support this clone. The J gene is TRBJ1-5, the V gene TRBV9; 8 bases line up with TRBD1. This CDR3 has 14 residues. In germline, CDR1 is SGDLS, CDR2 YYNGEE. V lost 4 bases, J lost 3 bases, and 3 bases stayed unmatched. This CDR3 is CASSSGQVNQPQHF. The CDR3 nucleotides read TGTGCCAGCAGCTCGGGACAGGTCAATCAGCCCCAGCATTTT.

This clone has a count of ten or more. The V and J genes are TRBV18 and TRBJ2-2, with 7 positions matching TRBD1. J was trimmed by 2 bases and V by 4 bases; bases with no gene match: 4. The germline V gene has CDR1 KGHSH and CDR2 LQKENI. This CDR3 is built from 15 residues. The CDR3 reads CASSLDRSNTGELFF. The CDR3, as DNA: TGTGCCAGCTCACTGGACAGGTCTAACACCGGGGAGCTGTTTTTT.

CDR3 sequence: CASSVQTKNIQYF. The CDR3 DNA is TGCGCCAGCAGCGTACAGACCAAAAACATTCAGTACTTC. The chain recombines TRBV5-1 with TRBJ2-4; D uncertain. Between the trimmed V and J ends, which lost 4 bases and 2 bases, there was a span of 7 bases. This CDR3 contains 13 residues. CDR1 is SGHRS, CDR2 YFSETQ, per germline.

This clone has at least ten counts. The CDR3 here is CASSLEASAHYEQYF. The CDR3 DNA reads as TGTGCCAGCAGCTTAGAAGCTAGCGCACACTACGAGCAGTACTTC. The V call is TRBV7-8, the J call TRBJ2-7; tentatively, D is TRBD2 (6 bases). The CDR3 consists of 15 residues. The V gene's germline CDR1 is SGHVS and CDR2 FQNEAQ. The V and J ends lost 1 base and 3 bases respectively, with 13 bases between them.

The table lists this clone with a few counts. This sequence joins TRBV7-9 and TRBJ1-6, with TRBD1 matching over 8 bases. The CDR3 length is 17 residues. The J segment lost 0 bases and the V segment lost 3 bases, leaving 4 bases of the junction unmatched. The germline V gene has CDR1 SEHNR and CDR2 FQNEAQ (reference sequence). CDR3 region: CASSLGTGSSYNSPLHF. CDR3 DNA: TGTGCCAGCAGCTTGGGGACAGGCAGCTCCTATAATTCACCCCTCCACTTT.

There are many counts of this clone. This chain uses TRBV9 with TRBJ1-1, with D maybe TRBD1 (6 bases). The V end was cut by 1 base, the J end by 1 base, with 11 bases between. Germline loops: CDR1 SGDLS, CDR2 YYNGEE. The CDR3 contains 15 residues. The CDR3 sequence: CASSVFDRQNTEAFF. The CDR3 region has the DNA TGTGCCAGCAGCGTATTTGACAGGCAGAACACTGAAGCTTTCTTT.

This clone occurred many times. The V call is TRBV5-3, the J call TRBJ1-5; 7 bases are shared with TRBD1. TRBV5-3 is flagged as an ORF with uncertain function. CDR3 length: 17 residues. The J segment lost 2 bases and the V segment lost 4 bases, leaving 12 bases of the junction unmatched. The CDR3: CARSPGTAEGGNQPQHF. In nucleotides, the CDR3 is TGTGCCAGAAGCCCGGGGACAGCGGAGGGGGGCAATCAGCCCCAGCATTTT.

This clone has at least ten counts. The V gene is TRBV11-1, the J gene TRBJ1-6; D unresolved. This CDR3 region has 14 residues. The V end was cut by 5 bases, the J end by 10 bases, with 15 bases between. CDR1 is SGHAT, CDR2 FQDESV, per germline (reference sequence). CDR3 DNA: TGTGCCAGCAGCACTACCCCTCCGGGGTCACCCCTCCACTTT. As protein: CASSTTPPGSPLHF.

In its sample, this clone was seen a few times. The chain joins TRBV5-1 to TRBJ2-1, with 7 bases that match TRBD1. J was trimmed by 5 bases and V by 3 bases; bases with no gene match: 8. The CDR3 contains 15 residues. Germline lookup yields CDR1 SGHRS and CDR2 YFSETQ. The CDR3 region is CASSSGQRLDNEQFF. In DNA form, the CDR3 reads TGCGCCAGCAGCTCGGGACAGCGGCTAGACAATGAGCAGTTCTTC. Filled out from reference TRBV5-1 and TRBJ2-1, the complete variable domain reads KAGVTQTPRYLIKTRGQQVTLSCSPISGHRSVSWYQQTPGQGLQFLFEYFSETQRNKGNFPGRFSGRQFSNSRSEMNVSTLELGDSALYLCASSSGQRLDNEQFFGPGTRLTVL.

This clone was detected ten times or more. The J gene is TRBJ2-5, the V gene TRBV7-2; 7 positions match TRBD1. Losses at the gene ends were 1 base for V and 3 bases for J; bases not matched to a gene: 5. CDR1 is SGHTA, CDR2 FQGNSA, per germline. CDR3 length equals 15 residues. CDR3 region: CASSLVPDREETQYF. The CDR3 nucleotides read TGTGCCAGCAGCTTAGTCCCCGACAGGGAAGAGACCCAGTACTTC.

The chain has TRBV29-1 and TRBJ2-1; D is undetermined. V was shortened by 8 bases and J by 2 bases, with 13 bases between the two germline ends. In germline, CDR1 is SQVTM, CDR2 ANQGSEA. The length of the CDR3 is 13 residues. CDR3: CSSDGSAYNEQFF. The CDR3 DNA reads as TGCAGCTCTGACGGAAGCGCCTACAATGAGCAGTTCTTC.

The chain links TRBV9 to TRBJ2-3, with 7 nucleotides matching TRBD2. Germline V gene data show CDR1 as SGDLS and CDR2 as YYNGEE. The V and J ends lost 4 bases and 6 bases, in that order; junction bases with no gene match: 20. The CDR3 length is 18 residues. CDR3 region: CASSPSGTITGGRDTQYF. The CDR3 region has the DNA TGTGCCAGCAGCCCCTCCGGGACTATCACGGGAGGTAGGGATACGCAGTATTTT.

This clone appeared many times. This chain connects TRBV28 to TRBJ2-6; 7 nucleotides align to TRBD1. The CDR3 loop spans 16 amino acids. V was pared by 6 bases and J by 2 bases, with 7 bases of the junction left unmatched. In germline, CDR1 is MDHEN, CDR2 SYDVKM. The chain's CDR3 is CASRGGRGPGANVLTF. The CDR3 DNA sequence: TGTGCCAGCAGAGGGGGCAGGGGCCCTGGGGCCAACGTCCTGACTTTC.

This clone was recorded many times. This rearrangement joins TRBV11-1 to TRBJ2-2, with 9 bases identical to TRBD1. CDR1 and CDR2 from the germline V gene are SGHAT and FQDESV (reference sequence). CDR3 length: 16 amino acids. Losses at the gene ends were 5 bases for V and 6 bases for J; bases not matched to a gene: 10. The CDR3 sequence is CASSQPGQGLAGELFF. CDR3 DNA: TGTGCCAGCAGCCAACCGGGACAGGGATTAGCCGGGGAGCTGTTTTTT.